This TCR beta chain was recovered during a study of T cell responses to AZD1222 COVID-19 vaccine. Notes on the study in general: In a largely white British group with more females than males, clonal diversity was possibly underestimated. Unmutated variant regions are reportedly targeted by nearly half of spike-specific TCRs. The study found vaccine-associated CD4 TCRs spanning spike, dominant at 160-218 and 743-854.

CDR3 size: 12 residues. The V end was cut by 4 bases, the J end by 9 bases, with 11 bases between. Germline-derived CDR1 and CDR2 are SGHDN and FVKESK. About this clone itself: What it recognizes is unknown.

Clones were sequenced by immunoSEQ multiplex PCR, and TCRdb holds only the in-frame ones, with some missing. This sample yields approximately 97,000 clones, of which about four fifths are seen a single time; over 15% belongs to the top ten. The specimen was peripheral blood, collected on day 0 of AZD1222 vaccination. The chain carries TRBV14 and TRBJ2-3, with D possibly matching TRBD1 (5 bases). The source of this sequence is an adult in good health. The CDR3 spells CASSPPWGTQYF. CDR3 coding DNA: TGTGCCAGCAGCCCCCCCTGGGGCACGCAGTATTTT.